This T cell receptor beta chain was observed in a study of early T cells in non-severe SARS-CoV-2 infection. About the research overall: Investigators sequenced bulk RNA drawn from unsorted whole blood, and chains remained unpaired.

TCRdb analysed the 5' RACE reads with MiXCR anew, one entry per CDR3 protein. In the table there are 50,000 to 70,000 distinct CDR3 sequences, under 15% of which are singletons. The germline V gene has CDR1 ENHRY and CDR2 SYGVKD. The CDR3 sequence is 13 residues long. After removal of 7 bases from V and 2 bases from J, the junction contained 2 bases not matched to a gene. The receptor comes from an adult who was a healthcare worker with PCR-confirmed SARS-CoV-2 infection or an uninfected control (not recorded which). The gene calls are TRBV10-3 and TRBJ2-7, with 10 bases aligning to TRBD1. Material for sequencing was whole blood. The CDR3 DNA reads TGTGCCATCAACGGACAGGGGGCCTACGAGCAGTACTTC. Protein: CAINGQGAYEQYF.